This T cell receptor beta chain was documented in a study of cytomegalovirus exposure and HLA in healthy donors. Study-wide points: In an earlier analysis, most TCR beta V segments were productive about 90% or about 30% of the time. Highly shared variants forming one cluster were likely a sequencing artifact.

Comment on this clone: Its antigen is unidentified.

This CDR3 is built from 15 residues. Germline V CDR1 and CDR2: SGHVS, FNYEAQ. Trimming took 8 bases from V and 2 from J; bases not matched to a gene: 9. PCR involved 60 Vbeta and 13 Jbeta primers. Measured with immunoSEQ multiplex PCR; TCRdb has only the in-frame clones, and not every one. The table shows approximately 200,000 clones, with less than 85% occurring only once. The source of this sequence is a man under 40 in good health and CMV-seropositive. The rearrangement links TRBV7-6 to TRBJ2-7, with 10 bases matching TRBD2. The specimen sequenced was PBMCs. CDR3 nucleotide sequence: TGTGCCAGCGCTCGGACTAGCGGAGCCGCCTACGAGCAGTACTTC. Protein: CASARTSGAAYEQYF.